This TCR beta chain was sequenced in a study of T cell repertoires and HLA-DP antigens. The V and J ends lost 3 bases and 5 bases respectively, with 13 bases between them. CDR3 length: 15 residues. CDR1 is MDHEN and CDR2 is SYDVKM in the germline V gene. General study results and limits: Previously undetected clones averaged approximately 38% and 46% against the two alleles respectively.

With respect to this clone: The antigen is unknown.

TCRdb keeps only in-frame clones here, not all; method: immunoSEQ multiplex PCR. The sample contains fewer than 75,000 clones, about four fifths of which appear only once. The chain uses TRBV28 and TRBJ2-2; no firm D call. The sequenced material came from CD4+ T cells from PBMCs. The receptor's source is a man between 60 and 75 years old in good health and CMV-seronegative. In nucleotides, the CDR3 is TGTGCCAGCAGTTTTGCGGCGGTCCCAACCGGGGAGCTGTTTTTT. Encoded protein: CASSFAAVPTGELFF.